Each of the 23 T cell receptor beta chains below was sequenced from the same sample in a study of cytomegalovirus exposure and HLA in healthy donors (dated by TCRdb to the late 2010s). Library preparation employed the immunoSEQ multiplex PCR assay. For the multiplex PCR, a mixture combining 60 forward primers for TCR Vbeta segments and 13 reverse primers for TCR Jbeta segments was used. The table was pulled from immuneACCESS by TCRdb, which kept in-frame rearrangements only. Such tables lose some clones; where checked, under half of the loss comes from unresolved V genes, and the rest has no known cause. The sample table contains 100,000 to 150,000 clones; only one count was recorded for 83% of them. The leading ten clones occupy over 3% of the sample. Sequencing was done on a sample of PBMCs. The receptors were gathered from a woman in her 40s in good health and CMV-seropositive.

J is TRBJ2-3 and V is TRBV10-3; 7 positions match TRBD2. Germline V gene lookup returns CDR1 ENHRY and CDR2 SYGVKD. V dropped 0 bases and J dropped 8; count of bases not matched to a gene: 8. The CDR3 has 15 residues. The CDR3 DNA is TGTGCCATCAGTGAGTCAGCTAGCGGACTCGCTACGCAGTATTTT. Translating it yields CAISESASGLATQYF.

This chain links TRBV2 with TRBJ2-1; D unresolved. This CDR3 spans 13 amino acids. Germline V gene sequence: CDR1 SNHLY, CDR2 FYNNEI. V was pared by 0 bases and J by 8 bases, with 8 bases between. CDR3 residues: CASSEAPVDEQFF. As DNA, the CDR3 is TGTGCCAGCAGTGAAGCGCCTGTAGATGAGCAGTTCTTC.

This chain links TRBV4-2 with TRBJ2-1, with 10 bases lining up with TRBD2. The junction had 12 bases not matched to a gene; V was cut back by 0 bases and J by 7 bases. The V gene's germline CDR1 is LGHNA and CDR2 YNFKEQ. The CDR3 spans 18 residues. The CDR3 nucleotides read TGTGCCAGCAGCCAAGAGGGGACAATAGCGGGGGGCGCAAATGAGCAGTTCTTC. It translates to CASSQEGTIAGGANEQFF.

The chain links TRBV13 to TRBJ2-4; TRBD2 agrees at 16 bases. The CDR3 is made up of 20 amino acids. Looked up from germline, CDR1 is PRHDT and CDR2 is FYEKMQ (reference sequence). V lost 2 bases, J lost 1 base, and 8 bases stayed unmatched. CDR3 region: CASSLRGLAGGLVAKNIQYF. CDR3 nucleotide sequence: TGTGCCAGCAGCTTAAGGGGACTAGCGGGAGGGCTCGTGGCCAAAAACATTCAGTACTTC. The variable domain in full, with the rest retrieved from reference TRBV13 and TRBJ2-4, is AAGVIQSPRHLIKEKRETATLKCYPIPRHDTVYWYQQGPGQDPQFLISFYEKMQSDKGSIPDRFSAQQFSDYHSELNMSSLELGDSALYFCASSLRGLAGGLVAKNIQYFGAGTRLSVL.

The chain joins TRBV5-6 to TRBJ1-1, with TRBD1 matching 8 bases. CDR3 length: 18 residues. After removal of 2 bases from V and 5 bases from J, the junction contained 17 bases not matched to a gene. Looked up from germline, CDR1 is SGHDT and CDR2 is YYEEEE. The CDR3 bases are TGTGCCAGCAGCTTTTCACCGACAGGGGTTCGCGTGGTGACTGAAGCTTTCTTT. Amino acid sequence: CASSFSPTGVRVVTEAFF.

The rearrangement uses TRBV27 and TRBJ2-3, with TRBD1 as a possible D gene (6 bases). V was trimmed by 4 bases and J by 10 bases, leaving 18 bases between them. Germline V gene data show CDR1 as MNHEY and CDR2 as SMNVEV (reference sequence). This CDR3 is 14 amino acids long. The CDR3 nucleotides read TGTGCCAGCAGTTCAACAGGGACCCCACGGGCGCAGTATTTT. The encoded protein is CASSSTGTPRAQYF.

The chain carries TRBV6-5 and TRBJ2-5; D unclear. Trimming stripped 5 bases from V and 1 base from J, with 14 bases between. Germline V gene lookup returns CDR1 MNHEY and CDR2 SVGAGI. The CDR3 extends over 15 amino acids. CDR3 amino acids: CASSPVLRPQETQYF. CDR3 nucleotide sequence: TGTGCCAGCAGTCCGGTTCTGAGGCCCCAAGAGACCCAGTACTTC.

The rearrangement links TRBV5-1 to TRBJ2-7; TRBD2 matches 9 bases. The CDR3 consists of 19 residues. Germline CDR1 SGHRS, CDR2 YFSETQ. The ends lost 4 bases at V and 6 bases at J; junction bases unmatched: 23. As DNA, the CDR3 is TGCGCCAGCAGCCAGAAGGTTGGGGGGCTGCTAGCGGGACTATCCGAGCAGTACTTC. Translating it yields CASSQKVGGLLAGLSEQYF.

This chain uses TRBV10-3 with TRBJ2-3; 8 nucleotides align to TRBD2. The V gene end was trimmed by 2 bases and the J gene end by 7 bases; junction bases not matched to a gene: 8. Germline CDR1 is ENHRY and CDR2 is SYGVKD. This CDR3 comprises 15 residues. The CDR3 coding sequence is TGTGCCATCAGTGAGGGGCTAGCGGGTGGGTATACGCAGTATTTT. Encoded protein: CAISEGLAGGYTQYF.

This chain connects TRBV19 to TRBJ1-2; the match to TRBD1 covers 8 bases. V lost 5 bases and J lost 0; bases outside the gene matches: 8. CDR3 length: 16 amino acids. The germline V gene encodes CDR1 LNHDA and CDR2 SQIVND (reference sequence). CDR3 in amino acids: CASSVQGARTNYGYTF. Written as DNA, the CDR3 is TGTGCCAGTAGTGTGCAGGGGGCACGGACTAACTATGGCTACACCTTC.

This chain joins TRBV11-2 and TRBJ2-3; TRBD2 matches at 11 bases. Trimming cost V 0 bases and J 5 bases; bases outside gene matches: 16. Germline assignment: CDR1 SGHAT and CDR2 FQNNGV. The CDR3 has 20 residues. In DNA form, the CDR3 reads TGTGCCAGCAGCTTAGAAGTTTATTTGGGACTAGCGGATGATGGAGATACGCAGTATTTT. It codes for CASSLEVYLGLADDGDTQYF. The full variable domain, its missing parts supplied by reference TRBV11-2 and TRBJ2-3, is EAGVAQSPRYKIIEKRQSVAFWCNPISGHATLYWYQQILGQGPKLLIQFQNNGVVDDSQLPKDRFSAERLKGVDSTLKIQPAKLEDSAVYLCASSLEVYLGLADDGDTQYFGPGTRLTVL.

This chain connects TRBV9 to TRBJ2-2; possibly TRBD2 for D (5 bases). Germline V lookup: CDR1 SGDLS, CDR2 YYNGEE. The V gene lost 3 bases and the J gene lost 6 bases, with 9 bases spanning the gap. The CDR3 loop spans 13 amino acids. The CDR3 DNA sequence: TGTGCCAGCAGCGACGGGGTAGCCGGGGAGCTGTTTTTT. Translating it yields CASSDGVAGELFF.

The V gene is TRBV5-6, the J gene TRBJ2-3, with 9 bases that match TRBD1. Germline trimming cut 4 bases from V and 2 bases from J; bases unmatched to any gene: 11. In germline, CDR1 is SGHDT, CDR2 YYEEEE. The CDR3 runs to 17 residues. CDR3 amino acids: CASSATTGGLNTDTQYF. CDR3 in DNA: TGTGCCAGCAGCGCAACCACAGGGGGCTTGAACACAGATACGCAGTATTTT.

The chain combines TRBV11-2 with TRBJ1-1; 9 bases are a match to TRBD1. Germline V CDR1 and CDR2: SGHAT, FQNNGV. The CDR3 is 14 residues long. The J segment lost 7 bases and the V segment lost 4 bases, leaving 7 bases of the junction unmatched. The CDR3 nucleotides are TGTGCCAGCAGCTCGGGACAGGGTAAGAATGAAGCTTTCTTT. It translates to CASSSGQGKNEAFF.

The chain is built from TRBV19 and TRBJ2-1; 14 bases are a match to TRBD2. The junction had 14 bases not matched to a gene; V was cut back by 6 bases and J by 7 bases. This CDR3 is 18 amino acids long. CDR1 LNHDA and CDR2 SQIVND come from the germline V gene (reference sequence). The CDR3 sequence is CASSPLGTSGGGKNEQFF. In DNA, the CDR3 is TGTGCCAGTAGCCCACTCGGGACTAGCGGGGGAGGTAAGAATGAGCAGTTCTTC.

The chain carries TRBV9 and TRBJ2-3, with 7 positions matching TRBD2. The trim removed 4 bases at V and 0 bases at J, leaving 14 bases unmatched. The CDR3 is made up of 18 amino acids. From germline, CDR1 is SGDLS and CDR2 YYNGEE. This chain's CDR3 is CASSSNRAGGGSTDTQYF. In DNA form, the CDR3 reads TGTGCCAGCAGCTCCAACCGGGCTGGCGGGGGTAGCACAGATACGCAGTATTTT. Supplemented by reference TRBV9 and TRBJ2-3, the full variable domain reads DSGVTQTPKHLITATGQRVTLRCSPRSGDLSVYWYQQSLDQGLQFLIQYYNGEERAKGNILERFSAQQFPDLHSELNLSSLELGDSALYFCASSSNRAGGGSTDTQYFGPGTRLTVL.

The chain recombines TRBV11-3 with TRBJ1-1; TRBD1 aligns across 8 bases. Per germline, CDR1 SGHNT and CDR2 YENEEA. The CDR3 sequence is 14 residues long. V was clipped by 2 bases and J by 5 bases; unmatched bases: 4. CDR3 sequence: CASSLPDRETEAFF. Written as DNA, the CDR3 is TGTGCCAGCAGCTTACCGGACAGGGAAACTGAAGCTTTCTTT.

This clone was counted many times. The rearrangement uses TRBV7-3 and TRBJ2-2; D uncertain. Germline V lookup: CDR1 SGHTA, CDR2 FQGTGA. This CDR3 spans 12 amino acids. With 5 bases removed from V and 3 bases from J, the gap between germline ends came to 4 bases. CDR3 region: CASSTDTGELFF. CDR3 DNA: TGTGCCAGCAGCACGGACACCGGGGAGCTGTTTTTT.

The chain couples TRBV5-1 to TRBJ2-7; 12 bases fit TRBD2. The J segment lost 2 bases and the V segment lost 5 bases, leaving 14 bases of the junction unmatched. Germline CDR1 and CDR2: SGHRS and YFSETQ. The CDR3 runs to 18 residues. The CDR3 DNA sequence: TGCGCCAGCAGTACCGGCGGGACTAGCGGGTTACTTACCTACGAGCAGTACTTC. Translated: CASSTGGTSGLLTYEQYF.

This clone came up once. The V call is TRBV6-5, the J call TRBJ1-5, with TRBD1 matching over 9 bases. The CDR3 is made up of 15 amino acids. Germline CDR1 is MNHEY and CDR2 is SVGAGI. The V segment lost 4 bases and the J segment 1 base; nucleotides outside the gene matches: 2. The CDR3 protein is CASSFGTGSNQPQHF. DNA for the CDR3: TGTGCCAGCAGTTTTGGGACAGGGAGCAATCAGCCCCAGCATTTT.

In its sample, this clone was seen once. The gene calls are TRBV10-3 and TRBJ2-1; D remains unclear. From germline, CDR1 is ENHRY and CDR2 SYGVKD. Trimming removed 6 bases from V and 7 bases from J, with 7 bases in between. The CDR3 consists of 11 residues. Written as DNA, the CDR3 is TGTGCCATCAGCTTACTAAATGAGCAGTTCTTC. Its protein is CAISLLNEQFF.

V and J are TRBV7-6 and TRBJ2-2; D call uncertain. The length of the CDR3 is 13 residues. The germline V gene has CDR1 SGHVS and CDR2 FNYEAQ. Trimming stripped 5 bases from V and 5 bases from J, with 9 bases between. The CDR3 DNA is TGTGCCAGCAGCACCTCTAGGACCGGGGAGCTGTTTTTT. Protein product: CASSTSRTGELFF.

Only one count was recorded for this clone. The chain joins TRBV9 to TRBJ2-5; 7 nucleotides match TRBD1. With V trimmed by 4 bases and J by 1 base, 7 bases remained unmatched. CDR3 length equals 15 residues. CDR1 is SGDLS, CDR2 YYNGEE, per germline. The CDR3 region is CASSRRGTVQETQYF. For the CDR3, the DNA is TGTGCCAGCAGCAGAAGAGGGACAGTCCAAGAGACCCAGTACTTC.